This T cell receptor (beta chain) derives from a study of beta chain features in type 1 diabetes. About the study: The number of sorted cells examined across all samples was approximately 110,000,000. General observations from the study: The cDNA sequencing approach could over-represent high-TCR-expressing cells. Type 1 diabetes patients showed fewer insertions and more deletions at VDJ junctions.

As every portion of the isolated RNA was reverse transcribed, the sequencing read expressed TCRB transcripts. This table comes from immunoSEQ multiplex PCR, and its TCRdb copy is limited to in-frame clones, with some not included. The data hold about 900,000 clones, with 15% to 20% observed a single time. In this sample, this clone turned up a few times. What it binds is unknown. From germline, CDR1 is LNHNV and CDR2 YYDKDF (reference sequence). V lost 6 bases, J lost 0 bases, and 6 bases lay in between. The CDR3 is 14 residues long. The sample consisted of naive CD4+ T cells from blood. This sequence joins TRBV15 and TRBJ2-6; D gene ambiguous. The TCR was taken from a woman younger than 35 in good health. CDR3 sequence (DNA): TGTGCCACCAGGGGGTTCTCTGGGGCCAACGTCCTGACTTTC. Amino acid sequence: CATRGFSGANVLTF.